These 15 T cell receptor beta chains originate from one sample sequenced in a study of T cell responses to AZD1222 COVID-19 vaccine. The protocol was immunoSEQ multiplex PCR, while the TCRdb copy is restricted to in-frame clones and leaves out a portion. The sample includes some 120,000 clones, about nine tenths of them seen just once. Sequenced material: peripheral blood, taken on day 0 of AZD1222 vaccination. The receptors originated from an adult in good health.

V is TRBV2 and J is TRBJ1-1, with D maybe TRBD1 (5 bases). CDR3 size: 13 residues. The V and J ends lost 4 bases and 6 bases respectively, with 12 bases between them. Germline loops: CDR1 SNHLY, CDR2 FYNNEI. DNA for the CDR3: TGTGCCAGCAGTGTCCTAACGGGGCCTGAAGCTTTCTTT. Encoded protein: CASSVLTGPEAFF. Using reference TRBV2 and TRBJ1-1 for the parts outside the CDR3, the full variable domain is EPEVTQTPSHQVTQMGQEVILRCVPISNHLYFYWYRQILGQKVEFLVSFYNNEISEKSEIFDDQFSVERPDGSNFTLKIRSTKLEDSAMYFCASSVLTGPEAFFGQGTRLTVV.

The V call is TRBV19, the J call TRBJ2-7; TRBD2 matches at 11 bases. The ends lost 6 bases at V and 5 bases at J; junction bases unmatched: 6. This CDR3 spans 14 amino acids. Germline CDR1 LNHDA, CDR2 SQIVND (reference sequence). CDR3 nucleotide sequence: TGTGCCAGTAGAATGACTAGCGGGGTTAACGAGCAGTACTTC. Translated: CASRMTSGVNEQYF.

The sample holds one count of this clone. This rearrangement joins TRBV11-2 to TRBJ1-6; D is unresolved. CDR3 length: 15 residues. The germline V gene has CDR1 SGHAT and CDR2 FQNNGV. V was shortened by 5 bases and J by 5 bases, with 13 bases between the two germline ends. CDR3 coding DNA: TGTGCCAGCAGCGGAGTTCGGGCAGATAATTCACCCCTCCACTTT. Protein product: CASSGVRADNSPLHF. The full variable domain, rest sourced from reference TRBV11-2 and TRBJ1-6, is EAGVAQSPRYKIIEKRQSVAFWCNPISGHATLYWYQQILGQGPKLLIQFQNNGVVDDSQLPKDRFSAERLKGVDSTLKIQPAKLEDSAVYLCASSGVRADNSPLHFGNGTRLTVT.

The rearrangement uses TRBV6-1 and TRBJ2-1; TRBD2 aligns across 12 bases. This CDR3 spans 17 amino acids. Germline CDR1 MNHNS, CDR2 SASEGT. The junction had 5 bases not matched to a gene; V was cut back by 1 base and J by 4 bases. The CDR3 DNA sequence: TGTGCCAGCAGTGAAGGGACTAGCGGGGTATCGTACAATGAGCAGTTCTTC. Its protein product is CASSEGTSGVSYNEQFF.

The table lists this clone with a count of one. Mismatch with germline at one junction end may stem from a read error. The chain is built from TRBV5-6 and TRBJ1-1; D gene unclear. The germline gives CDR1 SGHDT, CDR2 YYEEEE. The CDR3 spans 12 residues. The CDR3 nucleotides read TGTGCCAGCAGCTTGGACGATCACCCCGGAAATTTT. It is translated as CASSLDDHPGNF.

J is TRBJ2-1 and V is TRBV6-5, with 10 nucleotides matching TRBD2. Germline values: CDR1 MNHEY, CDR2 SVGAGI. The CDR3 loop spans 15 amino acids. After removal of 0 bases from V and 9 bases from J, the junction contained 5 bases not matched to a gene. The CDR3 region is CASSYSSGGVVEQFF. The DNA of the CDR3 is TGTGCCAGCAGTTACTCAAGCGGGGGGGTCGTTGAGCAGTTCTTC.

The chain uses TRBV9 and TRBJ1-6; D is uncertain. V shed 4 bases and J shed 8 bases, with 16 bases lying between them. This CDR3 spans 15 amino acids. CDR1 is SGDLS, CDR2 YYNGEE, per germline. The CDR3 DNA follows: TGTGCCAGCAGCCCCCCGAGCAGTCACGATTCACCCCTCCACTTT. This gives the protein CASSPPSSHDSPLHF.

CDR3 loop: CASSSQGVQETQYF. CDR3 DNA sequence: TGTGCCAGCAGTTCACAGGGGGTCCAAGAGACCCAGTACTTC. V usage is TRBV6-5 and J usage is TRBJ2-5; the match to TRBD1 covers 8 bases. V trimming: 4 bases; J trimming: 1 base; junction bases outside the gene matches: 2. The germline V gene has CDR1 MNHEY and CDR2 SVGAGI. The CDR3 has 14 amino acids.

The chain combines TRBV7-9 with TRBJ1-6, with TRBD1 matching over 8 bases. The V gene end was trimmed by 7 bases and the J gene end by 7 bases; junction bases not matched to a gene: 9. Germline V gives CDR1 SEHNR, CDR2 FQNEAQ (reference sequence). The CDR3 length is 15 residues. This CDR3 reads CASTLDRVRNSPLHF. CDR3 sequence (DNA): TGTGCCAGCACCCTGGACAGGGTCAGAAATTCACCCCTCCACTTT.

This clone occurred once. The genes are TRBV5-1 and TRBJ1-6, with D possibly matching TRBD1 (5 bases). The CDR3 is made up of 16 amino acids. The V end was cut by 0 bases, the J end by 5 bases, with 12 bases between. Germline loops: CDR1 SGHRS, CDR2 YFSETQ. The CDR3 sequence is CASSLAPVGDNSPLHF. The CDR3 DNA follows: TGCGCCAGCAGCTTGGCCCCTGTGGGGGATAATTCACCCCTCCACTTT.

The J gene is TRBJ1-5, the V gene TRBV25-1, with D maybe TRBD1 (5 bases). The CDR3 consists of 14 residues. Germline V CDR1 and CDR2: MGHDK, SYGVNS. V dropped 3 bases and J dropped 0 bases, with 6 bases sitting between them. This CDR3 reads CASSDRVSNQPQHF. The CDR3 coding sequence is TGTGCCAGCAGTGACAGGGTTAGCAATCAGCCCCAGCATTTT.

The chain recombines TRBV24-1 with TRBJ1-2; 10 positions agree with TRBD1. CDR3 length: 14 residues. Per germline, CDR1 KGHDR and CDR2 SFDVKD. J was trimmed by 6 bases and V by 4 bases; bases with no gene match: 4. The CDR3 spells CATSEPDRGHGYTF. CDR3 sequence (DNA): TGTGCCACCAGTGAGCCTGACAGGGGGCATGGCTACACCTTC.

In its sample, this clone was seen once. V is TRBV2 and J is TRBJ2-7, with D hard to call. Germline loops: CDR1 SNHLY, CDR2 FYNNEI. The CDR3 is 14 amino acids. V was trimmed by 3 bases and J by 2 bases, leaving 11 bases between them. The CDR3 sequence is CASSESRNTYEQYF. The CDR3 nucleotides are TGTGCCAGCAGTGAGTCGCGGAATACCTACGAGCAGTACTTC.

V usage is TRBV4-2 and J usage is TRBJ2-7, with a tentative D call TRBD1 (5 bases). The CDR3 runs 16 residues. Trimming removed 0 bases from V and 3 bases from J, with 15 bases in between. Germline V gene lookup returns CDR1 LGHNA and CDR2 YNFKEQ. The CDR3 DNA is TGTGCCAGCAGCCAAGATTTCAGCCAGGGCCACTACGAGCAGTACTTC. The encoded protein is CASSQDFSQGHYEQYF.

The chain links TRBV10-2 to TRBJ2-1; TRBD1 might be the D (7 bases). V lost 5 bases and J lost 0, with 23 bases in between. This CDR3 comprises 19 residues. Germline CDR1 WSHSY, CDR2 SAAADI. The CDR3 bases are TGCGCCAGCAGTCGACAGGGCGGAGGGAGGCCCTTCTCCTACAATGAGCAGTTCTTC. Amino acid sequence: CASSRQGGGRPFSYNEQFF.